This TCR beta chain came from a study of CD8+CD57+ T cells in acquired aplastic anemia. Study context: The study obtained an average of 3.2 ug of DNA from sorted CD4+ and CD8+ cells.

The CDR3 runs 14 residues. Trimming took 5 bases from V and 5 from J, leaving 15 bases between them. Before being chosen for sequencing, patients had shown CD8+CD57+ cell expansion by flow cytometry. Patients had undergone no therapy by the time their blood was sampled. General observations from the study: A significant difference in CD8+ Simpson's diversity between patients and controls was not found.

Genomic DNA provided the template from which TCR beta VDJ and CDR3 profiles were obtained. TCRdb re-derived calls from the reads in MiXCR, one entry per CDR3 protein. The repertoire has fewer than 80,000 distinct CDR3 sequences, roughly 70% of them found once; the top ten carry approximately 78%. In the case of this clonotype: Its antigen is not known.

This clonotype originated in a human donor with aplastic anemia. The sequencing sample was made of sorted CD4+, CD8+, or CD8+CD57+ T cells (not recorded which) from PBMCs. The chain uses TRBV12-3 or TRBV12-4 and TRBJ2-5; TRBD1 is a possible D gene (6 bases). The CDR3 is CASSHVTGWETQYF. The CDR3 DNA sequence: TGTGCCAGCAGTCACGTAACAGGGTGGGAGACCCAGTACTTC.